This T cell receptor (beta chain) was sequenced for a study of cytomegalovirus exposure and HLA in healthy donors. Trimming pared 6 bases from V and 8 bases from J, leaving 17 bases between. The CDR3 covers 13 residues. The germline V gene encodes CDR1 WNHNN and CDR2 SYGVQD (reference sequence). Method: immunoSEQ multiplex PCR; TCRdb's copy keeps in-frame clones and lacks some. This sample has tens of thousands of clones; 80% to 90% occur once, and the top ten carry about 3.8%. The clonotype originates from a woman aged 18-35 years in good health and CMV-seropositive. This chain uses TRBV10-1 with TRBJ2-7, with D perhaps TRBD1 (6 bases). The sequencing input was PBMCs. Here the CDR3 DNA reads TGCGCCAGCAGCCAAACCCCGGGACAACAGCAGTACTTC. This codes for CASSQTPGQQQYF.